The source of this T cell receptor (beta chain) is a study of cytomegalovirus exposure and HLA in healthy donors. Turning to the study itself: Researchers previously reported finding 100 million or so unique TCR beta sequences from about 170 million T cells.

Healthy people donating bone marrow made up the donors. Primers: 60 Vbeta forward and 13 Jbeta reverse. Some clones are missing from TCRdb's copy, which holds only in-frame ones; the method was immunoSEQ multiplex PCR. This repertoire shows 160,000 or so clones, roughly 80% found once; its top ten account for about 9.1%. Note on this clone: The antigen is not known.

Trimming removed 5 bases from V and 0 bases from J; junction bases left unmatched: 4. The CDR3 is 15 amino acids. The germline V gene encodes CDR1 KGHSH and CDR2 LQKENI. Findings and limits, study-wide: TRBV6-2, TRBV6-3 and some other V segments were unresolvable in 87-base-pair reads.

This TCR was recovered from a man aged 18 to 29 in good health and CMV-seropositive. The V and J genes are TRBV18 and TRBJ1-5, with TRBD1 matching over 7 bases. The specimen was PBMCs. The CDR3 region is CASSFQGVSNQPQHF. CDR3 in DNA: TGTGCCAGCTCATTTCAGGGGGTTAGCAATCAGCCCCAGCATTTT.